Listed here are 21 T cell receptor beta chains from one sample, sequenced in a study of beta chain features in type 1 diabetes. The investigators reverse transcribed all of the isolated RNA, so they sequenced expressed TCRB transcripts. Produced via immunoSEQ multiplex PCR; TCRdb's table is partial and in-frame only. The profile covers under 900,000 clones, with roughly 16% appearing a single time and around 0.02% taken by the ten largest. The sequencing sample was made of naive CD4+ T cells from blood. These receptors all stem from a woman in her late teens or twenties in good health.

CDR3 sequence reads: CASSQQPPGGTLSEKLFF. CDR3 in DNA: TGCGCCAGCAGCCAACAGCCCCCGGGCGGTACGCTGAGTGAAAAACTGTTTTTT. The rearrangement uses TRBV4-3 and TRBJ1-4; D unresolved. Trimming removed 2 bases at V and 7 bases at J, with 23 bases between. The germline gives CDR1 LGHNA, CDR2 YSLEER. This CDR3 has 18 amino acids.

This clone has more than one count but fewer than ten. The chain combines TRBV7-9 with TRBJ2-6; no reliable D call. CDR3 length equals 16 residues. Per germline, CDR1 SEHNR and CDR2 FQNEAQ (reference sequence). V lost 5 bases and J lost 0, with 11 bases in between. The CDR3 DNA follows: TGTGCCAGCAGCCCGCTCTTGTCCTCTGGGGCCAACGTCCTGACTTTC. The encoded protein is CASSPLLSSGANVLTF.

Only a few counts were recorded for this clone. This chain connects TRBV7-2 to TRBJ2-7, with TRBD2 matching over 8 bases. The CDR3 contains 16 residues. Germline loops: CDR1 SGHTA, CDR2 FQGNSA. The J segment lost 3 bases and the V segment lost 4 bases, leaving 11 bases of the junction unmatched. The CDR3 bases are TGTGCCAGCAGCTCGTCGGGGTCGCTAGCGGGCTACGAGCAGTACTTC. Amino acid sequence: CASSSSGSLAGYEQYF.

The gene calls are TRBV11-1 and TRBJ1-5; 10 bases fit TRBD1. The V and J ends lost 6 bases and 3 bases, in that order; junction bases with no gene match: 8. The CDR3 contains 16 residues. Germline V CDR1 and CDR2: SGHAT, FQDESV (reference sequence). Here the CDR3 DNA reads TGTGCCAGCAGTCCCGGGACAGGGGTGGACAATCAGCCCCAGCATTTT. Its translation: CASSPGTGVDNQPQHF.

This clone came up a few times. The chain employs TRBV7-9 and TRBJ2-5; 12 bases line up with TRBD2. Germline V CDR1 and CDR2: SEHNR, FQNEAQ (reference sequence). The CDR3 totals 16 residues. V lost 5 bases and J lost 1; bases outside the gene matches: 5. CDR3 nucleotide sequence: TGTGCCAGCAGCATCCGACTAGCGGGAGTCCAAGAGACCCAGTACTTC. It is translated as CASSIRLAGVQETQYF.

This clone was counted a few times. The rearrangement links TRBV4-3 to TRBJ2-1, with TRBD2 matching 7 bases. CDR1 LGHNA and CDR2 YSLEER come from the germline V gene. V gave up 1 base and J gave up 6 bases; unmatched junction bases: 6. The CDR3 runs to 15 residues. The CDR3 region has the DNA TGCGCCAGCAGCCAAGGGCTAGCGGCCCCCAATGAGCAGTTCTTC. It yields the protein CASSQGLAAPNEQFF.

Only one count was recorded for this clone. The DNA of the CDR3 is TGCGCCAGCAGTTCGGACAGGAGGAGCTCCTACGAGCAGTACTTC. Encoded protein: CASSSDRRSSYEQYF. This chain connects TRBV10-1 to TRBJ2-7; 7 bases are a match to TRBD1. The CDR3 runs to 15 residues. CDR1 is WNHNN and CDR2 is SYGVQD in the germline V gene (reference sequence). The V and J ends lost 5 bases and 0 bases, in that order; junction bases with no gene match: 7.

The genes are TRBV7-9 and TRBJ2-3; TRBD2 matches at 13 bases. The length of the CDR3 is 18 residues. V lost 3 bases, J lost 6 bases, and 12 bases stayed unmatched. From germline, CDR1 is SEHNR and CDR2 FQNEAQ (reference sequence). The DNA of the CDR3 is TGTGCCAGCAGCTTGCCCAACCGACTAGCGGGAGGTCCCGATACGCAGTATTTT. Protein sequence: CASSLPNRLAGGPDTQYF.

This clone has just a few counts. The V and J genes are TRBV28 and TRBJ1-2; D is possibly TRBD1 (5 bases). V shed 2 bases and J shed 7 bases, with 17 bases lying between them. Per germline, CDR1 MDHEN and CDR2 SYDVKM. The CDR3 totals 15 residues. In DNA, the CDR3 is TGTGCCAGCAGTTTAGGGGGGAGGGCAGTATTTGGCTACACCTTC. This encodes CASSLGGRAVFGYTF.

V gene TRBV7-9 combines with J gene TRBJ1-5; D gene uncertain. There are 13 residues in the CDR3. Germline lookup yields CDR1 SEHNR and CDR2 FQNEAQ (reference sequence). Trimming took 3 bases from V and 3 from J, leaving 6 bases between them. The CDR3 DNA follows: TGTGCCAGCAGCTTCGGTGACAATCAGCCCCAGCATTTT. It specifies CASSFGDNQPQHF.

This clone showed up just a few times. The chain couples TRBV15 to TRBJ2-5; D perhaps matches TRBD1 (5 bases). Germline assignment: CDR1 LNHNV and CDR2 YYDKDF (reference sequence). The CDR3 totals 16 residues. V shed 0 bases and J shed 5 bases, with 16 bases lying between them. In DNA form, the CDR3 reads TGTGCCACCAGCAGAGATCTTCCAGGGTACTTGGAGACCCAGTACTTC. Its protein is CATSRDLPGYLETQYF.

Comment on this clone: The sample has other DNA sequences that encode this CDR3 too. V and J are TRBV11-2 and TRBJ2-3; D call uncertain. The germline CDR1 and CDR2 sequences are SGHAT and FQNNGV. Deletions cut 1 base from V and 0 bases from J, with 2 bases between. The CDR3 is 13 amino acids. The CDR3 region has the DNA TGTGCCAGCAGCTTAGCTAGCACAGATACGCAGTATTTT. It encodes CASSLASTDTQYF.

This rearrangement joins TRBV19 to TRBJ2-1, with D unresolved. The germline gives CDR1 LNHDA, CDR2 SQIVND (reference sequence). This CDR3 spans 14 amino acids. V was clipped by 5 bases and J by 1 base, with 9 bases between them. CDR3 bases: TGTGCCAGTAGTCTAACTACGTCCTACAATGAGCAGTTCTTC. Its protein is CASSLTTSYNEQFF.

The chain employs TRBV29-1 and TRBJ1-1, with unresolved D. The CDR3 extends over 14 amino acids. V lost 3 bases, J lost 1 base, and 12 bases lay in between. Looked up from germline, CDR1 is SQVTM and CDR2 is ANQGSEA. CDR3 DNA sequence: TGCAGCGTTGAGTTGCACAGCTCGAACACTGAAGCTTTCTTT. It encodes CSVELHSSNTEAFF.

J is TRBJ1-1 and V is TRBV9; D possibly corresponds to TRBD1 (6 bases). The germline gives CDR1 SGDLS, CDR2 YYNGEE. The CDR3 sequence is 13 residues long. The germline V and J ends were trimmed by 4 bases and 3 bases, with 10 bases remaining between them. The CDR3 reads CASSSGGDTEAFF. In nucleotides, the CDR3 is TGTGCCAGCAGCTCGGGGGGCGACACTGAAGCTTTCTTT.

The rearrangement joins TRBV28 to TRBJ1-2, with D possibly being TRBD1 (5 bases). The CDR3 extends over 14 amino acids. V lost 2 bases to trimming and J lost 3 bases, with 10 bases between them. Germline assignment: CDR1 MDHEN and CDR2 SYDVKM. The CDR3 reads CASSLRGPDYGYTF. The CDR3 DNA follows: TGTGCCAGCAGTTTAAGGGGCCCTGACTATGGCTACACCTTC.

There are a few counts of this clone. This rearrangement joins TRBV7-8 to TRBJ2-1; TRBD2 matches at 7 bases. The germline V gene encodes CDR1 SGHVS and CDR2 FQNEAQ. J was trimmed by 1 base and V by 5 bases; bases with no gene match: 2. The CDR3 has 14 residues. DNA for the CDR3: TGTGCCAGCAGCGACGGGGGGTCCTACAATGAGCAGTTCTTC. This sequence encodes CASSDGGSYNEQFF.

V and J are TRBV6-6 and TRBJ2-1, with a weak D call TRBD1 (6 bases). The CDR3 sequence is 14 residues long. Germline-derived CDR1 and CDR2 are MNHNY and SVGAGI (reference sequence). V lost 7 bases, J lost 5 bases, and 15 bases lay in between. CDR3 amino acids: CASTKGVYNNEQFF. As DNA, the CDR3 is TGTGCCAGCACCAAGGGGGTTTACAACAATGAGCAGTTCTTC.

The chain joins TRBV28 to TRBJ2-7; no firm D call. Trimming took 5 bases from V and 5 from J, leaving 10 bases between them. Germline lookup yields CDR1 MDHEN and CDR2 SYDVKM. CDR3 length: 12 amino acids. This chain's CDR3 is CASSPIGDEQYF. The CDR3 DNA reads TGTGCCAGCAGTCCGATTGGGGACGAGCAGTACTTC.

This clone was seen more than once but under ten times. The rearrangement joins TRBV7-2 to TRBJ2-2, with D possibly TRBD1 on 6 matching bases. Germline V lookup: CDR1 SGHTA, CDR2 FQGNSA. The CDR3 length is 15 residues. Trimming pared 6 bases from V and 4 bases from J, leaving 15 bases between. The CDR3 is CASSPRVGGTGELFF. Here the CDR3 DNA reads TGTGCCAGCAGTCCCAGGGTAGGGGGCACCGGGGAGCTGTTTTTT. The variable domain in full, with the rest retrieved from reference TRBV7-2 and TRBJ2-2, is GAGVSQSPSNKVTEKGKDVELRCDPISGHTALYWYRQSLGQGLEFLIYFQGNSAPDKSGLPSDRFSAERTGGSVSTLTIQRTQQEDSAVYLCASSPRVGGTGELFFGEGSRLTVL.

In this sample, this clone turned up a few times. The chain combines TRBV14 with TRBJ2-1; D is possibly TRBD2 (6 bases). Trimming took off 5 bases at V and 2 bases at J, with 13 bases between the two ends. Germline V gene sequence: CDR1 SGHDN, CDR2 FVKESK. This CDR3 spans 15 amino acids. The CDR3 is CASSDGTQAYNEQFF. CDR3 DNA: TGTGCCAGCAGCGACGGGACTCAAGCCTACAATGAGCAGTTCTTC.